The source of this T cell receptor beta chain is a study of cytomegalovirus exposure and HLA in healthy donors (dated by TCRdb to 2015 to 2018). With respect to the entire study: An earlier analysis of 587 of the donors reported 276 Gb of sequence data and 117 million unique TCR beta sequences obtained from around 180 million T cells. Every discovery cohort repertoire had been produced on one sequencing platform. In the later analysis, no new phenotypic data were used to find candidate immune exposures; instead, reliance was placed on TCR beta sequences and their occurrence across donors. The study aimed to test whether cataloging public T cell receptors could reveal signatures of past pathogen exposure. In a later analysis, previously published TCR beta repertoires from 600 to 850 donors were re-analyzed and high-resolution HLA genotyping was added so that TCR occurrence patterns could be studied. To predict cytomegalovirus infection status, the study brought together high-throughput TCR immunosequencing, statistical association of individual TCRs with disease status, and machine learning. Donor age, sex, ethnicity and CMV serostatus were collected together with the repertoire data. HLA typing included class I and class II loci at four-digit resolution. About five DR-DQ haplotypes were handled as single units for association and clustering, since linkage in the cohort was strong. The study used immunosequencing to profile the T cell repertoires of 666 subjects and linked those repertoires to cytomegalovirus serostatus. A separate validation cohort of roughly 110 different subjects was used in addition to the 666-subject first cohort. Among roughly 400 genotyped donors of the cohort, an average of roughly 240,000 unique TCR beta nucleotide sequences were sequenced per donor, roughly 18% of them non-productive. Of the 300 to 450 genotyped donors, roughly 80% fell in the genetic ancestry cluster associated with self-reported Caucasian donors. The number of typed donors differed by locus: about 620-640 for A, B, C, DRB1 and DQB1; some 500 for DQA1; 606 for DPA1; and about 450 for DPB1. An early release covering some 640 HLA-typed donors comprised about 300 gigabases of sequencing data and around 85 million unique TCR sequences. In a later genetic analysis, genome-wide SNP genotypes for 398 of the 666 donors were used, and that subset was treated as a discovery cohort. An earlier analysis of several hundred of the donors applied high-throughput TCR beta sequencing to assess whether each TCR beta V gene segment acted as functional or pseudogenic.

The library was produced with the immunoSEQ multiplex PCR assay. The multiplex PCR relied on a mix of 60 forward primers for TCR Vbeta segments and 13 reverse primers for TCR Jbeta segments. A multiplex PCR assay on genomic DNA amplified the CDR3 region of rearranged TCR beta genes. On the Illumina HiSeq System, the amplified TCR beta libraries were sequenced as 87-base-pair reads. The authors' analysis ran thus. In a later analysis, some 80 million unique TCR beta chains were counted across the approximately 670 repertoires, and about 10 million of these chains were shared by at least two donors. To remove PCR and sequencing errors, raw reads were error-corrected and collapsed into unique sequences using a nearest-neighbor algorithm that merged closely related sequences. V, D and J gene segments were assigned by aligning CDR3 sequences to IMGT reference sequences. Each retained sequence needed at least a six-nucleotide match to both a V gene segment and a J gene segment. A rearrangement was called productive if the CDR3 had no stop codons and remained in frame with V and J, and every other rearrangement was called non-productive. CDR3 was defined by IMGT convention, running from the second conserved V-encoded cysteine to the conserved J-encoded phenylalanine. The earlier analysis of 550 to 650 of the donors excluded any sequence lacking an unambiguous match to a single V gene segment. In an earlier analysis of approximately 500 of the donors, a V segment was called functional when productive rearrangements were above 56.7%, and segregating when the standard deviation between donors exceeded 5%. A statistical classification framework was built to diagnose cytomegalovirus status from the catalog of TCR beta chain sequences. A later analysis assigned V and J genes by comparing TCR nucleotide sequences with IMGT/GENE-DB human TR gene sequences. Using the TCRdist pipeline, a later analysis assigned CDR3 sequences along with most-parsimonious VDJ recombination scenarios. A later analysis defined each TCR beta chain by its CDR3 amino acid sequence plus V-gene family, and excluded reads lacking a unique V-gene family. As a way to deal with suspected cross-contamination and a sequencing artifact, a later analysis dropped 500 to 700 nucleotide sequences that were highly shared and had low generation probability. For each public chain, a later analysis derived a clonal expansion index from normalized ranks of inferred template counts within each repertoire. A later analysis computed generation probabilities with a VDJ recombination model fitted to out-of-frame rearrangements, and checked the results against IGoR. Hypergeometric tests were used in a later analysis to score TCR-TCR, TCR-HLA and TCR-CMV co-occurrence, with a repertoire-size bias correction applied to the TCR pairs. False discovery rates were estimated in a later analysis by permuting HLA or CMV assignments 20 times. A later analysis grouped co-occurring TCRs with DBSCAN, adding TCRdist sequence similarity when clustering within HLA-allele-positive subsets. Co-occurrence clustering excluded repertoires with fewer than 30,000 or more than 120,000 public chains, plus five with anomalous nucleotide sharing. This immuneACCESS table, as held by TCRdb, lists in-frame sequences with V and J called but not all clones. Of the missing ones, under half trace to an unresolved V gene in checked studies; the others have no known cause. V and J calls and clone size are copied from that table; D and trimming were computed from the DNA. This sample lists approximately 180,000 clones; approximately 86% were detected once. The ten largest clonotypes hold 1.5% to 2% of the sample.

The research as a whole found: Strong co-occurrence of HLA alleles, especially DR and DQ, made assigning TCR associations to individual alleles difficult. Most CMV-associated TCR beta chains appeared to be HLA-restricted in a later analysis, and the HLA associations seemed to be driven largely by CMV exposure. Presence/absence analyses assumed roughly uniform sequencing depth across donors, an assumption that may not hold. Cytomegalovirus status was reported to be diagnosed by the classifier with high specificity and sensitivity in both the original and validation cohorts. In an earlier analysis of 587 of the donors, most TCR beta V segments appeared in productive rearrangements about 87% or about 30% of the time, broadly matching IMGT annotations. In a later analysis, TCR association rates were found to vary across HLA loci, with the most associated TCRs seen for DRB1 alleles and the fewest for HLA-C alleles. A further reported finding was that TCR beta sequences accurately predicted the HLA-A and HLA-B alleles for most subjects in the first cohort. V-gene and J-gene trimming of TCR beta chains was associated with a missense DCLRE1C variant in a later genetic analysis, and the association was replicated in an independent cohort. A cluster of highly shared sequence variants was judged likely to be a technical artifact of the sequencing pipeline. A later genetic analysis reported fewer N-insertions in productive TCRs among donors in an Asian-associated ancestry cluster than the roughly 620-donor mean. Some IMGT-functional V segments, including TRBV6-2 and TRBV6-3, could not be distinguished by the 87-base-pair reads and were therefore excluded. For the cohort, immune exposure information was limited to CMV serostatus. Most TCR sequences were observed very rarely across donors, whereas some public TCRs were present in many individuals. In vitro tests confirmed that a few of the cytomegalovirus-associated TCR beta chains recognize cytomegalovirus antigens. Because counts were too low, roughly 18 rarely observed V segments, including chromosome 9 orphons, were left out of the earlier analysis of roughly 600 of the donors. The study listed 150 to 200 TCR beta chains as associated with cytomegalovirus. Compared with equally common non-associated chains, HLA-associated TCR beta chains in a later analysis were more clonally expanded and had lower generation probabilities. Several of the top co-occurrence clusters appeared to be linked to parvovirus B19, influenza, CMV and Epstein-Barr virus, according to a later analysis. Because HLA typing was unavailable for some donors at each locus, only the typed subset was used in association tests. Specific HLA alleles were associated with over 15,000 TCR beta sequences at a false discovery rate of 0.05 in a later analysis. The authors suggested that the approach could potentially be generalized to other disease states and immunological phenotypes. In this cohort, only TCR beta chains were sequenced, and detectable features were limited by the absence of alpha or paired-chain data. Linkage disequilibrium might explain the correlated functional status among segregating V segments, but an unknown experimental factor could not be excluded.

In total, fewer than 750 healthy bone marrow donors made up the cohort. At the time of sampling, every cohort member was nominally healthy, though immune exposures that went unrecorded were likely present. The donor was CMV seronegative and belonged to the group of roughly 330 seronegative cohort members. A peripheral blood sample was collected from each donor, and TCR beta sequencing was performed on peripheral blood mononuclear cells. The Qiagen DNeasy Blood Extraction Kit was used to extract genomic DNA from the blood cell samples. As encoded in the germline V gene, CDR1 is SGHRS while CDR2 is YFSETQ. Reading from cysteine to phenylalanine, the CDR3 counts 14 amino acids. Kept here is only the CDR3 DNA, which spans 42 bases and is read in frame from base 1. Germline trimming: 4 bases from V, 5 bases from J; junction bases outside gene matches: 7. About this clone: No cognate antigen has been identified for it. One base away there is no much larger clone; base qualities are not given. Additional DNA sequences in this sample encode the identical CDR3.

The source material was PBMCs. Rearrangement joined TRBV5-1 to TRBJ2-5; the central 8 bases match TRBD1. This TCR was sampled from a woman aged 18-29 years in good health and CMV-seronegative. The DNA is as follows: TGCGCCAGCAGCCTAGGACAGGGAGAGGAGACCCAGTACTTC. Translated, it reads CASSLGQGEETQYF.